This T cell receptor (beta chain) was obtained from a study of human T cells and chemical hapten exposure. TCRdb re-called the RACE reads with MiXCR, one entry per CDR3 protein. Here the sample spans roughly 360,000 distinct CDR3 sequences, roughly 4.8% being singletons. Ten or more counts support this clonotype. As for time point: patch test 1, 2 weeks after DPC sensitization. Stated treatment: therapeutic diphenylcyclopropenone sensitization with weekly scalp DPC. The CDR3 has 13 amino acids. V lost 1 base and J lost 8, with 14 bases in between. Germline CDR1 SQVTM, CDR2 ANQGSEA. Sequences were derived from whole blood, sampled in connection with sensitization to the hapten diphenylcyclopropenone (DPC). The TCR comes from a woman between 50 and 59 years old with alopecia areata. Some clones in this sample may be carry-over from other donors' samples. This chain connects TRBV29-1 to TRBJ1-1; D remains ambiguous. Here the CDR3 DNA reads TGCAGCGTTGAAGTCGTAGGGATAGTCGAAGCTTTCTTT. Translating gives CSVEVVGIVEAFF.